These 27 T cell receptor beta chains share one sample of origin, sequenced in a study of cytomegalovirus exposure and HLA in healthy donors (dated by TCRdb to 2016 to 2017). The library was built by means of the immunoSEQ multiplex PCR assay. For the multiplex PCR, a mixture combining 60 forward primers for TCR Vbeta segments and 13 reverse primers for TCR Jbeta segments was used. The table comes from immuneACCESS by way of TCRdb, which keeps in-frame sequences with V and J called. Part of the clones is missing from these tables; in studies checked, under half for an unresolved V gene and the rest for unknown reasons. Across this sample there are under 150,000 clones, with under 70% seen only once. The ten top clones hold 7.5% to 9% of the sample. The material sequenced was PBMCs. Receptor source: a man between 18 and 29 years old in good health and CMV-seropositive.

The gene calls are TRBV5-1 and TRBJ1-4, with D tentatively TRBD1 (6 bases). Deletions cut 4 bases from V and 5 bases from J, with 18 bases between. The CDR3 runs to 16 residues. In germline, CDR1 is SGHRS, CDR2 YFSETQ. The CDR3 DNA is TGCGCCAGCAGCGCGGAGTTCAGGGGCTCCAATGAAAAACTGTTTTTT. It translates to CASSAEFRGSNEKLFF.

The chain carries TRBV27 and TRBJ2-6; D ambiguous. The CDR3 covers 15 residues. Germline CDR1 and CDR2: MNHEY and SMNVEV (reference sequence). Trimming removed 4 bases from V and 1 base from J, with 8 bases in between. CDR3 nucleotide sequence: TGTGCCAGCAGTTCCCTCGGGTCTGGGGCCAACGTCCTGACTTTC. As protein: CASSSLGSGANVLTF.

V gene TRBV7-9 combines with J gene TRBJ2-3, with D uncertain. The length of the CDR3 is 15 residues. Per the germline V gene, CDR1 is SEHNR and CDR2 is FQNEAQ (reference sequence). Trimming took 2 bases from V and 2 from J, leaving 11 bases between them. The CDR3 sequence is CASSLYAALTDTQYF. The CDR3 DNA sequence: TGTGCCAGCAGCTTATATGCGGCGCTCACAGATACGCAGTATTTT. Based on the CDR3 plus reference TRBV7-9 and TRBJ2-3, the full variable domain is DTGVSQNPRHKITKRGQNVTFRCDPISEHNRLYWYRQTLGQGPEFLTYFQNEAQLEKSRLLSDRFSAERPKGSFSTLEIQRTEQGDSAMYLCASSLYAALTDTQYFGPGTRLTVL.

This rearrangement joins TRBV10-1 to TRBJ2-1; D remains ambiguous. This CDR3 comprises 13 residues. From germline, CDR1 is WNHNN and CDR2 SYGVQD (reference sequence). Between the trimmed V and J ends, which lost 3 bases and 10 bases, there was a span of 13 bases. The CDR3 spells CASSESGRKEQFF. The CDR3 DNA reads TGCGCCAGCAGTGAATCGGGTAGGAAGGAGCAGTTCTTC.

The V call is TRBV2, the J call TRBJ1-1; TRBD1 matches at 10 bases. CDR3 size: 13 residues. V lost 6 bases to trimming and J lost 4 bases; unmatched junction nucleotides: 2. Germline assignment: CDR1 SNHLY and CDR2 FYNNEI. The CDR3 DNA is TGTGCCAGCAGGGACAGGGGGACCACTGAAGCTTTCTTT. This translates into CASRDRGTTEAFF. Together with reference TRBV2 and TRBJ1-1, the CDR3 gives the full variable domain: EPEVTQTPSHQVTQMGQEVILRCVPISNHLYFYWYRQILGQKVEFLVSFYNNEISEKSEIFDDQFSVERPDGSNFTLKIRSTKLEDSAMYFCASRDRGTTEAFFGQGTRLTVV.

This rearrangement joins TRBV6-5 to TRBJ1-1; possible D gene TRBD1, 6 bases. Trimming pared 0 bases from V and 8 bases from J, leaving 13 bases between. The CDR3 contains 14 residues. Germline V gene lookup returns CDR1 MNHEY and CDR2 SVGAGI. As DNA, the CDR3 is TGTGCCAGCAGTTACTCGACAGGCGGGTCCGAAGCTTTCTTT. It yields the protein CASSYSTGGSEAFF.

J is TRBJ1-5 and V is TRBV18; 7 nucleotides match TRBD1. Germline V gene data show CDR1 as KGHSH and CDR2 as LQKENI. CDR3 length: 15 amino acids. Trimming removed 0 bases from V and 5 bases from J; junction bases left unmatched: 4. The chain's CDR3 is CASSPPEGAHQPQHF. As DNA, the CDR3 is TGTGCCAGCTCACCACCGGAGGGGGCCCATCAGCCCCAGCATTTT. Variable domain in full (rest from reference TRBV18 and TRBJ1-5): NAGVMQNPRHLVRRRGQEARLRCSPMKGHSHVYWYRQLPEEGLKFMVYLQKENIIDESGMPKERFSAEFPKEGPSILRIQQVVRGDSAAYFCASSPPEGAHQPQHFGDGTRLSIL.

J is TRBJ2-7 and V is TRBV27, with 8 bases aligning to TRBD2. The CDR3 has 14 residues. Per the germline V gene, CDR1 is MNHEY and CDR2 is SMNVEV (reference sequence). V lost 7 bases and J lost 3; bases outside the gene matches: 8. CDR3 coding DNA: TGTGCCAGCACTCAACCGGGGGGGGGCTACGAGCAGTACGTC. Its protein is CASTQPGGGYEQYV.

This clone has more than one count but fewer than ten. This chain uses TRBV2 with TRBJ1-2; 12 nucleotides agree with TRBD1. The CDR3 has 13 residues. Germline CDR1 reads SNHLY; CDR2 reads FYNNEI. With V trimmed by 8 bases and J by 7 bases, 5 bases remained unmatched. Written as DNA, the CDR3 is TGTGCCAGCGGGGACAGGGGGCCGGTTGGCTACACCTTC. Its protein is CASGDRGPVGYTF.

The V and J genes are TRBV2 and TRBJ1-1, with TRBD1 as a possible D gene (5 bases). CDR1 is SNHLY and CDR2 is FYNNEI in the germline V gene. V was clipped by 8 bases and J by 0 bases, with 10 bases between them. CDR3 length: 13 amino acids. Here the CDR3 reads CASGAGMNTEAFF. The DNA of the CDR3 is TGTGCCAGCGGGGCAGGCATGAACACTGAAGCTTTCTTT. The whole variable domain, remainder taken from reference TRBV2 and TRBJ1-1, is EPEVTQTPSHQVTQMGQEVILRCVPISNHLYFYWYRQILGQKVEFLVSFYNNEISEKSEIFDDQFSVERPDGSNFTLKIRSTKLEDSAMYFCASGAGMNTEAFFGQGTRLTVV.

V is TRBV4-1 and J is TRBJ1-5; tentative D call: TRBD1 (6 bases). The ends were cut back, 1 base at V and 0 bases at J, with 7 bases in the middle. CDR1 is MGHRA and CDR2 is YSYEKL in the germline V gene. This CDR3 has 15 residues. The CDR3 coding sequence is TGCGCCAGCAGCCAAGGGACAGTTAGCAATCAGCCCCAGCATTTT. Translated: CASSQGTVSNQPQHF.

The chain employs TRBV6-5 and TRBJ2-5; TRBD1 matches 8 bases. The end of the DNA aligns better with TRBJ2-7, so the J call may be wrong. The CDR3 has 14 residues. Germline V gene lookup returns CDR1 MNHEY and CDR2 SVGAGI. CDR3 bases: TGTGCCAGCAGACGAGGACAGGGTCTCTACGAGCAGTACTTC. It encodes CASRRGQGLYEQYF.

V gene TRBV7-2 combines with J gene TRBJ1-6; weak D call: TRBD1 (6 bases). V dropped 1 base and J dropped 10 bases, with 14 bases sitting between them. The CDR3 spans 15 residues. Germline V gene data show CDR1 as SGHTA and CDR2 as FQGNSA. The CDR3 protein is CASSLGPGDPSPLHF. The CDR3 nucleotides read TGTGCCAGCAGCTTAGGACCAGGGGATCCCTCACCCCTCCACTTT.

J is TRBJ2-3 and V is TRBV5-1, with TRBD2 matching over 7 bases. This CDR3 region has 15 residues. V dropped 0 bases and J dropped 6; count of bases not matched to a gene: 7. CDR1 is SGHRS, CDR2 YFSETQ, per germline. This chain's CDR3 is CASSLEGGVTDTQYF. CDR3 sequence (DNA): TGCGCCAGCAGCTTGGAGGGAGGGGTCACGGATACGCAGTATTTT.

The chain couples TRBV7-6 to TRBJ2-7; TRBD2 agrees at 13 bases. Germline V gene data show CDR1 as SGHVS and CDR2 as FNYEAQ. The CDR3 runs 15 residues. The junction had 1 base not matched to a gene; V was cut back by 1 base and J by 4 bases. The CDR3 coding sequence is TGTGCCAGCAGCTTAGGACTAGCGGGGGGTTACGAGCAGTACTTC. It specifies CASSLGLAGGYEQYF. Supplemented by reference TRBV7-6 and TRBJ2-7, the full variable domain reads GAGVSQSPRYKVTKRGQDVALRCDPISGHVSLYWYRQALGQGPEFLTYFNYEAQQDKSGLPNDRFSAERPEGSISTLTIQRTEQRDSAMYRCASSLGLAGGYEQYFGPGTRLTVT.

The chain carries TRBV9 and TRBJ1-4; no reliable D call. This CDR3 has 12 residues. Germline V gives CDR1 SGDLS, CDR2 YYNGEE. V dropped 4 bases and J dropped 7 bases, with 8 bases sitting between them. The CDR3 loop reads CASSKRGEKLFF. For the CDR3, the DNA is TGTGCCAGCAGCAAGCGGGGTGAAAAACTGTTTTTT.

The chain uses TRBV6-1 and TRBJ1-5; 8 bases match TRBD1. The CDR3 extends over 15 amino acids. Trimming took 5 bases from V and 7 from J; bases not matched to a gene: 10. CDR1 and CDR2 from the germline V gene are MNHNS and SASEGT. Here the CDR3 reads CASSSFRQGMQPQHF. In DNA form, the CDR3 reads TGTGCCAGCAGTAGTTTTCGACAGGGGATGCAGCCCCAGCATTTT.

This chain links TRBV19 with TRBJ1-2, with 11 positions matching TRBD1. CDR1 and CDR2 from the germline V gene are LNHDA and SQIVND (reference sequence). CDR3 length: 15 residues. V shed 5 bases, J shed 6 bases, and the junction held 8 bases outside the gene matches. As DNA, the CDR3 is TGTGCCAGTAGTCCCCGGACAGGGGGCGCGCATGGCTACACCTTC. This translates into CASSPRTGGAHGYTF.

Details on this clone: At the DNA level, this CDR3 is encoded by other sequences in the same sample as well. The chain couples TRBV6-5 to TRBJ1-3; 7 nucleotides match TRBD1. The CDR3 is 13 amino acids. Per the germline V gene, CDR1 is MNHEY and CDR2 is SVGAGI. V was clipped by 6 bases and J by 4 bases; unmatched bases: 3. CDR3 sequence (DNA): TGTGCCAGCAGCCGGACAGGCGGAAACACCATATATTTT. The encoded protein is CASSRTGGNTIYF.

The V and J genes are TRBV5-1 and TRBJ2-1; the D is unclear. The CDR3 extends over 11 amino acids. Trimming removed 0 bases from V and 8 bases from J, with 3 bases in between. CDR1 and CDR2 (germline): SGHRS, YFSETQ. The CDR3 DNA sequence: TGCGCCAGCAGCTTGGTCGATGAGCAGTTCTTC. Translating gives CASSLVDEQFF.

This chain links TRBV9 with TRBJ2-7; 8 nucleotides line up with TRBD2. Unmatched junction bases numbered 10, after V lost 0 bases and J lost 5 bases. The CDR3 runs 16 residues. Germline V lookup: CDR1 SGDLS, CDR2 YYNGEE. Written as DNA, the CDR3 is TGTGCCAGCAGCGTAGATCCTTCGGGGGGGCTTCACGAGCAGTACTTC. This translates into CASSVDPSGGLHEQYF.

The gene calls are TRBV27 and TRBJ1-1; D unclear. The germline CDR1 and CDR2 sequences are MNHEY and SMNVEV (reference sequence). The V end lost 6 bases, the J end lost 1 base, and 15 bases lay between the germline ends. The CDR3 sequence is 15 residues long. The CDR3 loop is CASSRASGGNTEAFF. The CDR3 DNA follows: TGTGCCAGCAGCCGCGCCTCGGGAGGGAACACTGAAGCTTTCTTT.

The chain's CDR3 is CASSEGQVNYGYTF. The DNA for the CDR3 is TGTGCCAGCAGTGAGGGACAGGTGAACTATGGCTACACCTTC. This chain connects TRBV6-1 to TRBJ1-2; 8 bases align to TRBD1. This CDR3 region has 14 residues. The germline CDR1 and CDR2 sequences are MNHNS and SASEGT. Trimming took 3 bases from V and 2 from J; bases not matched to a gene: 2.

The rearrangement links TRBV5-6 to TRBJ2-7; D perhaps matches TRBD2 (5 bases). CDR1 and CDR2 (germline): SGHDT, YYEEEE. The V and J ends lost 2 bases and 5 bases respectively, with 8 bases between them. This CDR3 has 12 residues. The CDR3 loop is CASSLRGDEQYF. The CDR3 DNA sequence: TGTGCCAGCAGCTTACGGGGTGACGAGCAGTACTTC.

The V call is TRBV5-1, the J call TRBJ2-3, with D possibly being TRBD1 (6 bases). The ends were cut back, 0 bases at V and 2 bases at J, with 16 bases in the middle. There are 17 residues in the CDR3. CDR1 is SGHRS, CDR2 YFSETQ, per germline. The CDR3 sequence: CASSLGHRQASTDTQYF. CDR3 coding DNA: TGCGCCAGCAGCTTGGGCCACCGACAGGCCTCCACAGATACGCAGTATTTT. Combining the CDR3 with reference TRBV5-1 and TRBJ2-3 gives the whole variable domain KAGVTQTPRYLIKTRGQQVTLSCSPISGHRSVSWYQQTPGQGLQFLFEYFSETQRNKGNFPGRFSGRQFSNSRSEMNVSTLELGDSALYLCASSLGHRQASTDTQYFGPGTRLTVL.

The rearrangement links TRBV6-6 to TRBJ2-7; no firm D call. This CDR3 region has 12 residues. V gave up 6 bases and J gave up 2 bases, with 8 bases separating them. Germline CDR1 and CDR2: MNHNY and SVGAGI (reference sequence). The CDR3 region is CASSQSAYEQYF. DNA of the CDR3: TGTGCCAGCAGCCAATCAGCCTACGAGCAGTACTTC.

This sequence joins TRBV29-1 and TRBJ2-5; D is unresolved. Gene TRBJ2-7 matches the end of the DNA better, so the J call may be wrong. The germline gives CDR1 SQVTM, CDR2 ANQGSEA. The CDR3 loop spans 12 amino acids. CDR3 coding DNA: TGCAGCGTTAGAGGAAGCTCCTACGAGCAGTACTTC. Translating gives CSVRGSSYEQYF.